The 9 T cell receptor beta chains below all came from one sample that was sequenced in a study of blood T cell repertoires in COVID-19. Measured with immunoSEQ multiplex PCR; TCRdb has only the in-frame clones, and not every one. Of fewer than 350,000 clones listed, 80% to 90% are singletons. Sequencing was done on a sample of PBMCs or T cells enriched from blood (not recorded which). These receptors originate from a woman younger than 45 with acute COVID-19.

The chain links TRBV6-4 to TRBJ2-3; 9 bases align to TRBD2. There are 15 residues in the CDR3. V dropped 6 bases and J dropped 1; count of bases not matched to a gene: 5. CDR1 MRHNA and CDR2 SNTAGT come from the germline V gene. In DNA, the CDR3 is TGTGCCAGCAGCCTGACTAGCGGACGCACAGATACGCAGTATTTT. It translates to CASSLTSGRTDTQYF.

V gene TRBV5-1 combines with J gene TRBJ2-7; unclear D gene. The CDR3 has 11 residues. Trimming pared 1 base from V and 5 bases from J, leaving 4 bases between. Germline V CDR1 and CDR2: SGHRS, YFSETQ. CDR3 region: CASSLLDEQYF. CDR3 coding DNA: TGCGCCAGCAGCTTGTTAGACGAGCAGTACTTC.

The V and J genes are TRBV3-1 (or the pseudogene TRBV3-2) and TRBJ2-7; 10 bases fit TRBD2. The V gene end was trimmed by 3 bases and the J gene end by 5 bases; junction bases not matched to a gene: 7. CDR3 length: 15 amino acids. CDR1 and CDR2 (germline): LGHDT, YNNKEL (reference sequence). The DNA of the CDR3 is TGTGCCAGCAGCCAGCTAGCGGGAGAAGTAGACGAGCAGTACTTC. Protein sequence: CASSQLAGEVDEQYF.

This sequence joins TRBV7-2 and TRBJ2-7; D is possibly TRBD1 (6 bases). Germline loops: CDR1 SGHTA, CDR2 FQGNSA. The CDR3 has 14 residues. V was pared by 8 bases and J by 4 bases, with 18 bases between. The CDR3 protein is CASGMGHGGYEQYF. CDR3 nucleotides: TGTGCCAGCGGAATGGGACACGGCGGTTACGAGCAGTACTTC. The whole variable domain, remainder taken from reference TRBV7-2 and TRBJ2-7, is GAGVSQSPSNKVTEKGKDVELRCDPISGHTALYWYRQSLGQGLEFLIYFQGNSAPDKSGLPSDRFSAERTGGSVSTLTIQRTQQEDSAVYLCASGMGHGGYEQYFGPGTRLTVT.

This clone was observed a handful of times. The chain employs TRBV15 and TRBJ2-2; 12 bases line up with TRBD2. Germline V gene lookup returns CDR1 LNHNV and CDR2 YYDKDF (reference sequence). This CDR3 contains 15 residues. V was clipped by 4 bases and J by 8 bases; unmatched bases: 5. The CDR3 DNA is TGTGCCACCAGCACACGGACTAGCGGGATGGGGGAGCTGTTTTTT. Its translation is CATSTRTSGMGELFF.

V is TRBV27 and J is TRBJ2-7; the match to TRBD1 covers 8 bases. Germline V gives CDR1 MNHEY, CDR2 SMNVEV (reference sequence). Trimming removed 4 bases from V and 3 bases from J; junction bases left unmatched: 11. This CDR3 is built from 16 residues. CDR3 residues: CASSSLRRQGIYEQYF. In nucleotides, the CDR3 is TGTGCCAGCAGTTCACTCCGTAGACAGGGGATCTACGAGCAGTACTTC.

The rearrangement joins TRBV19 to TRBJ2-2; no firm D call. With 4 bases removed from V and 0 bases from J, the gap between germline ends came to 6 bases. CDR3 length: 14 amino acids. Germline-derived CDR1 and CDR2 are LNHDA and SQIVND (reference sequence). DNA of the CDR3: TGTGCCAGTAGTAGACTGACGAACACCGGGGAGCTGTTTTTT. Residues: CASSRLTNTGELFF.

The rearrangement joins TRBV5-1 to TRBJ2-3; 7 bases map to TRBD2. The CDR3 is made up of 16 amino acids. J lost 0 bases, V lost 2 bases, and 6 bases had no gene match. Germline CDR1 reads SGHRS; CDR2 reads YFSETQ. The CDR3 DNA follows: TGCGCCAGCAGCTTCCCGACTAGCCCTAGCACAGATACGCAGTATTTT. Translated: CASSFPTSPSTDTQYF.

The rearrangement uses TRBV28 and TRBJ2-3, with D tentatively TRBD2 (5 bases). V shed 5 bases and J shed 2 bases, with 8 bases lying between them. CDR3 length: 13 amino acids. Germline V gene sequence: CDR1 MDHEN, CDR2 SYDVKM. The CDR3 region is CASSPGDTDTQYF. The CDR3 DNA reads TGTGCCAGCAGTCCCGGGGACACAGATACGCAGTATTTT.